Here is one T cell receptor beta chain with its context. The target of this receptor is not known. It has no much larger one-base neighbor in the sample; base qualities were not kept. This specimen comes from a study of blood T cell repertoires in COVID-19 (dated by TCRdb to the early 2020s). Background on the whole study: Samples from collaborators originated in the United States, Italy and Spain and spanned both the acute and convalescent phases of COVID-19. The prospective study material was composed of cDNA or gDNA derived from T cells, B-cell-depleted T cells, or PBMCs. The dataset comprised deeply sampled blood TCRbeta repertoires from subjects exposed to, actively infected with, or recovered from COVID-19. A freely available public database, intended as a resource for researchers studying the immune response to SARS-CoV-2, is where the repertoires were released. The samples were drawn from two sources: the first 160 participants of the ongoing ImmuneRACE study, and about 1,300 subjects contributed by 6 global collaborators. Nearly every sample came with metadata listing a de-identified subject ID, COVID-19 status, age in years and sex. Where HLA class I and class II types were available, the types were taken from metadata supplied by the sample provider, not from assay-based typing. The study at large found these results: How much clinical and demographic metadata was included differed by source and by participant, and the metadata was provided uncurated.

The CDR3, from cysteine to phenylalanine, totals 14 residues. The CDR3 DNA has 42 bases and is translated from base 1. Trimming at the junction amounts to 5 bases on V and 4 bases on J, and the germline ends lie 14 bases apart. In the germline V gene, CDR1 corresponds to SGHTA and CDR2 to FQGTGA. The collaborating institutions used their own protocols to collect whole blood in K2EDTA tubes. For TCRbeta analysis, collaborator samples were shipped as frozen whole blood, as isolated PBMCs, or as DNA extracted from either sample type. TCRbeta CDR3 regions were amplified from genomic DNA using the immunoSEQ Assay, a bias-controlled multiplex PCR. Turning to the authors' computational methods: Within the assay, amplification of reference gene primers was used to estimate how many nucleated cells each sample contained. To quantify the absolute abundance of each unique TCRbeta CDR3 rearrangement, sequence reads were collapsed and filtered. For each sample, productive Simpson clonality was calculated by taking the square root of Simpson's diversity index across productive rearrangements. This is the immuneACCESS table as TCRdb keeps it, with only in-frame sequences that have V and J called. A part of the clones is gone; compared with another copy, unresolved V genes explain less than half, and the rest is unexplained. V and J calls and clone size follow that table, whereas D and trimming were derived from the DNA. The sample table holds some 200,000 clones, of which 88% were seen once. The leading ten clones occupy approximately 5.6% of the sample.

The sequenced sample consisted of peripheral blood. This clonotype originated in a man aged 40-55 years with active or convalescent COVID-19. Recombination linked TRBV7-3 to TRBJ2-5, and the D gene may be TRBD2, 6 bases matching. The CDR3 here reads CASSPSTRLETQYF. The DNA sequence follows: TGTGCCAGCAGCCCGTCGACTAGACTAGAGACCCAGTACTTC.